These 18 T cell receptor beta chains were all obtained from the same sample, sequenced in a study of blood T cell repertoires in COVID-19. Clones were read by immunoSEQ multiplex PCR, and TCRdb kept only the in-frame ones, dropping some. This repertoire shows around 300,000 clones, about 85% found once; its top ten account for 2.5% to 3.5%. Sequencing used PBMCs or T cells enriched from blood (not recorded which). The origin of the receptors is a woman between 50 and 59 years old who had recovered from COVID-19.

The rearrangement uses TRBV18 and TRBJ1-1; TRBD1 agrees at 10 bases. This CDR3 is 15 amino acids long. The V gene's germline CDR1 is KGHSH and CDR2 LQKENI. V lost 3 bases and J lost 6; bases outside the gene matches: 7. For the CDR3, the DNA is TGTGCCAGCTCACCGGGACAGGGGCTCGTCGCTGAAGCTTTCTTT. Its protein is CASSPGQGLVAEAFF.

The rearrangement links TRBV7-9 to TRBJ1-1, with no clear D. This CDR3 contains 16 residues. Trimming stripped 5 bases from V and 1 base from J, with 17 bases between. Germline V gene data show CDR1 as SEHNR and CDR2 as FQNEAQ (reference sequence). This CDR3 reads CASSTVSGAPNTEAFF. The CDR3 bases are TGTGCCAGCAGCACAGTATCAGGCGCCCCGAACACTGAAGCTTTCTTT.

The chain carries TRBV27 and TRBJ1-1, with D possibly being TRBD1 (5 bases). The ends were cut back, 2 bases at V and 5 bases at J, with 9 bases in the middle. The CDR3 totals 13 residues. Germline V gene lookup returns CDR1 MNHEY and CDR2 SMNVEV (reference sequence). The CDR3 region is CASSLAGWTEAFF. The CDR3, as DNA: TGTGCCAGCAGTTTAGCAGGGTGGACTGAAGCTTTCTTT.

V usage is TRBV7-9 and J usage is TRBJ1-5; D remains ambiguous. V gave up 5 bases and J gave up 1 base, with 9 bases separating them. The CDR3 is 14 residues long. CDR1 and CDR2 from the germline V gene are SEHNR and FQNEAQ (reference sequence). The CDR3 coding sequence is TGTGCCAGCAGCCCAGAATTGAGCAATCAGCCCCAGCATTTT. It codes for CASSPELSNQPQHF.

The J gene is TRBJ2-1, the V gene TRBV3-1 (or the pseudogene TRBV3-2), with 9 bases that match TRBD1. CDR1 and CDR2 (germline): LGHDT, YNNKEL (reference sequence). With 8 bases clipped from V and 3 bases from J, the junction kept 14 bases outside the gene matches. The CDR3 totals 17 residues. The CDR3 nucleotides are TGTGCCAGCTCCACGATTCTGGGACAGGGTTACTACAATGAGCAGTTCTTC. Amino acid sequence: CASSTILGQGYYNEQFF.

This rearrangement joins TRBV6-7 to TRBJ1-5, with TRBD1 matching 7 bases. TRBV6-7 is an ORF for which the function is uncertain. The CDR3 consists of 19 residues. V lost 5 bases, J lost 2 bases, and 18 bases stayed unmatched. The CDR3 region is CASSLGRHSDRRGNQPQHF. The CDR3 nucleotides are TGTGCCAGCAGTCTAGGGCGCCATTCGGACAGGAGAGGCAATCAGCCCCAGCATTTT.

The genes are TRBV5-8 and TRBJ1-5, with D perhaps TRBD1 (6 bases). CDR3 length equals 14 residues. The V and J ends lost 0 bases and 4 bases respectively, with 8 bases between them. The germline gives CDR1 SGHTS, CDR2 YDEGEE. CDR3 amino acids: CASSLVQGNQPQHF. The DNA of the CDR3 is TGTGCCAGCAGCTTGGTCCAGGGGAATCAGCCCCAGCATTTT.

A remark on this clone: The sample has other DNA sequences that encode this CDR3 too. The genes are TRBV28 and TRBJ1-2, with 8 positions matching TRBD1. CDR3 size: 14 residues. V lost 5 bases and J lost 4; bases outside the gene matches: 6. CDR1 is MDHEN and CDR2 is SYDVKM in the germline V gene. CDR3 region: CASSNGQGAYGYTF. CDR3 DNA sequence: TGTGCCAGCAGTAACGGTCAGGGGGCCTATGGCTACACCTTC.

About this clone itself: Different DNA sequences within this sample yield the same CDR3. V is TRBV28 and J is TRBJ1-3, with a possible D match to TRBD1 (5 bases). Germline CDR1 reads MDHEN; CDR2 reads SYDVKM. Trimming cost V 2 bases and J 0 bases, with 8 bases left between them. The CDR3 sequence is 15 residues long. The CDR3: CASSLGQGSGNTIYF. CDR3 sequence (DNA): TGTGCCAGCAGTTTAGGTCAGGGCTCTGGAAACACCATATATTTT. Using reference TRBV28 and TRBJ1-3 for the parts outside the CDR3, the full variable domain is DVKVTQSSRYLVKRTGEKVFLECVQDMDHENMFWYRQDPGLGLRLIYFSYDVKMKEKGDIPEGYSVSREKKERFSLILESASTNQTSMYLCASSLGQGSGNTIYFGEGSWLTVV.

The chain employs TRBV2 and TRBJ1-1, with 7 bases matching TRBD1. Unmatched junction bases numbered 13, after V lost 6 bases and J lost 0 bases. The CDR3 runs to 17 residues. Germline CDR1 reads SNHLY; CDR2 reads FYNNEI. The CDR3 DNA reads TGTGCCAGCAGCGAGGTTTGGGACAGTCCCATGAACACTGAAGCTTTCTTT. Translating gives CASSEVWDSPMNTEAFF.

This sequence joins TRBV6-5 and TRBJ1-3; the D gene is possibly TRBD1 (6 bases). Germline values: CDR1 MNHEY, CDR2 SVGAGI. V was clipped by 5 bases and J by 1 base, with 9 bases between them. The CDR3 runs 14 residues. This CDR3 is CASSNRVSGNTIYF. The CDR3 DNA is TGTGCCAGCAGTAACAGGGTATCTGGAAACACCATATATTTT.

This chain links TRBV28 with TRBJ1-2; 7 bases are a match to TRBD1. Germline V gives CDR1 MDHEN, CDR2 SYDVKM. CDR3 length: 14 residues. V dropped 5 bases and J dropped 6; count of bases not matched to a gene: 9. The CDR3 protein is CASSRGHGAHGYTF. The CDR3 DNA reads TGTGCCAGCAGTAGGGGGCACGGGGCCCATGGCTACACCTTC.

The V gene is TRBV29-1, the J gene TRBJ2-7; TRBD1 matches at 7 bases. The CDR3 runs 11 residues. The germline gives CDR1 SQVTM, CDR2 ANQGSEA. V shed 5 bases and J 4 bases; nucleotides not matched to a gene: 2. The CDR3: CSVSQGYEQYF. The CDR3 DNA is TGCAGCGTTTCACAGGGGTACGAGCAGTACTTC.

To note about this clone: At the DNA level, this CDR3 is encoded by other sequences in the same sample as well. The chain carries TRBV7-2 and TRBJ1-4; TRBD1 matches 7 bases. The CDR3 covers 14 residues. J gave up 5 bases and V 1 base, and 1 base lay outside the gene matches. The germline V gene encodes CDR1 SGHTA and CDR2 FQGNSA. CDR3 region: CASSLGTGNEKLFF. The DNA for the CDR3 is TGTGCCAGCAGCTTAGGGACAGGAAATGAAAAACTGTTTTTT.

The chain combines TRBV28 with TRBJ2-5, with D tentatively TRBD1 (6 bases). V lost 6 bases, J lost 1 base, and 12 bases lay in between. Germline lookup yields CDR1 MDHEN and CDR2 SYDVKM. The CDR3 runs to 14 residues. The CDR3 is CASSRGEVQETQYF. CDR3 DNA sequence: TGTGCCAGCAGCAGGGGCGAAGTCCAAGAGACCCAGTACTTC.

This clone was recorded once. This sequence joins TRBV6-5 and TRBJ2-5; TRBD1 matches 9 bases. Germline CDR1 reads MNHEY; CDR2 reads SVGAGI. With 8 bases clipped from V and 5 bases from J, the junction kept 6 bases outside the gene matches. The CDR3 runs to 13 residues. This CDR3 reads CASAQGAFETQYF. The CDR3 region has the DNA TGTGCCAGCGCACAGGGGGCATTTGAGACCCAGTACTTC.

This chain connects TRBV6-5 to TRBJ2-1; D is perhaps TRBD2 (6 bases). The CDR3 runs to 13 residues. Germline lookup yields CDR1 MNHEY and CDR2 SVGAGI. V was cut by 7 bases and J by 8 bases, with 15 bases left in between. The CDR3, as DNA: TGTGCCAGCATCCACGGGGGAGTAGATGAGCAGTTCTTC. The encoded protein is CASIHGGVDEQFF.

The chain employs TRBV21-1 and TRBJ2-7; no DNA check was done on the table's D call, TRBD2. TRBV21-1 is described as a pseudogene. The CDR3 covers 15 residues. The CDR3 spells CASSNPGLARNEQYF. The CDR3 DNA is TGTGCCAGCAGTAACCCGGGACTAGCTCGAAACGAGCAGTACTTC.